The clone carrying this TCR beta chain was seen a handful of times. The data are from a study of blood T cell repertoires in COVID-19. The overall study: Acute and convalescent COVID-19 specimens originated in the United States, Italy and Spain. From T cells, B-cell-depleted T cells, or PBMCs came the material, which was cDNA or gDNA.

Per the original data handling: Nucleated cell counts were estimated from reference gene primer amplification. This table comes from immunoSEQ multiplex PCR, and its TCRdb copy is limited to in-frame clones, with some not included. V and J calls and clone size are given by that table; D and trimming were obtained from the DNA. The sample contains about 73,000 clones, approximately 83% of which appear only once. Germline V lookup: CDR1 SGHNT, CDR2 YENEEA. The CDR3 length is 15 residues. V trimming: 5 bases; J trimming: 6 bases; junction bases outside the gene matches: 8. The source is a human donor in a cohort sampled during active COVID-19. The sample was peripheral blood. This chain uses TRBV11-3 with TRBJ2-1, with 9 bases that match TRBD2. The CDR3 reads CASSGGSGGRNEQFF. CDR3 sequence (DNA): TGTGCCAGCAGCGGGGGTAGCGGGGGCCGCAATGAGCAGTTCTTC.